This entry is about one T cell receptor (beta chain). Its matching antigen is unknown. Trimming left V 7 bases short and J 2 bases short, with 18 bases between. Germline V gives CDR1 SGHDT, CDR2 YYEEEE. The CDR3 has 15 amino acids. The data belong to a study of siplizumab effects on memory and regulatory T cells. General study findings and limits: Siplizumab, the agent tested, significantly reduced alloreactive sequences traceable to unstimulated CD4+ memory cells. An assignable phenotype, naive or memory, was missing from roughly 76-95% of proliferating CD4+ or CD8+ clones. Naive T cells looked more diverse than memory cells, and they looked like major contributors to the alloresponse.

Some clones are missing from TCRdb's copy, which holds only in-frame ones; the method was immunoSEQ multiplex PCR. The data hold around 100,000 clones, with about 90% observed a single time. The chain recombines TRBV5-6 with TRBJ2-5; tentatively, D is TRBD1 (5 bases). Sequencing was done on a sample of non-Treg CD4+ T cells sorted from blood. This TCR was sampled from a human donor in good health. CDR3 coding DNA: TGTGCCAGCGGGGCTGGTGGGTTTGATCAAGAGACCCAGTACTTC. Residues: CASGAGGFDQETQYF.